This T cell receptor beta chain derives from a study of T-cell memory formation after mild COVID-19. The germline V gene encodes CDR1 SEHNR and CDR2 FQNEAQ (reference sequence). This CDR3 spans 13 amino acids. V was clipped by 5 bases and J by 1 base, with 9 bases between them. Using its own MiXCR run on the 5' RACE reads, TCRdb lists one record per CDR3 protein. The sample includes more than 250,000 distinct CDR3 sequences, roughly 15% seen only once; the top ten take roughly 25%. The sequence was obtained from a young man who had mild COVID-19 (a few samples of this study predate the infection). Cell type and time point are not known. The J gene is TRBJ2-7, the V gene TRBV7-9; D is ambiguous. The sequencing input was PBMCs or a T cell subset sorted from them (not recorded which). The CDR3 DNA reads as TGTGCCAGCAGCGAGGCAGCATCCTACGAGCAGTACTTC. Encoded protein: CASSEAASYEQYF.